The 13 T cell receptor beta chains in this list originate from one sample, sequenced in a study of T cells in Graves' hyperthyroidism and ophthalmopathy. Using RNA transcripts as the source, TCR beta CDR3 regions were amplified. Carried out on the TCR CDR3, a first-round RT-PCR used the HTBI primer set. Each CDR3 protein gets one entry after TCRdb re-called the multiplex PCR reads with MiXCR. The table records over 200,000 distinct CDR3 sequences, less than 15% of them present only once. Specimen: blood. These TCRs come from a woman in her thirties or forties with Graves' hyperthyroidism that later progressed to Graves' ophthalmopathy.

This clonotype was recorded many times. This rearrangement joins TRBV15 to TRBJ1-4, with D perhaps matching TRBD1 (6 bases). CDR3 length equals 14 residues. Trimming shortened V by 1 base and J by 8 bases, and 11 bases separated the two germline ends. Germline values: CDR1 LNHNV, CDR2 YYDKDF (reference sequence). The DNA for the CDR3 is TGTGCCACCAGCAGAGGACAGGCGCGGGAAAAACTGTTTTTT. Residues: CATSRGQAREKLFF.

Many counts were recorded for this clonotype. This chain connects TRBV28 to TRBJ2-7; 14 nucleotides agree with TRBD2. Per the germline V gene, CDR1 is MDHEN and CDR2 is SYDVKM. Trimming removed 5 bases from V and 3 bases from J; junction bases left unmatched: 9. The CDR3 totals 17 residues. The CDR3 region has the DNA TGTGCCAGCAGTCCCCGGACTAGCGGGAGGTATAGCTACGAGCAGTACTTC. Amino acid sequence: CASSPRTSGRYSYEQYF.

The table lists this clonotype with many counts. The chain combines TRBV29-1 with TRBJ2-2; D is possibly TRBD1 (8 bases). Looked up from germline, CDR1 is SQVTM and CDR2 is ANQGSEA. This CDR3 contains 13 residues. V lost 4 bases and J lost 7, with 13 bases in between. The CDR3: CSVGQGRDGELFF. The CDR3 nucleotides are TGCAGCGTTGGACAGGGGAGGGACGGGGAGCTGTTTTTT.

This clonotype was picked up many times. The chain uses TRBV5-8 and TRBJ1-4; TRBD1 aligns across 7 bases. The J segment lost 5 bases and the V segment lost 5 bases, leaving 12 bases of the junction unmatched. Germline assignment: CDR1 SGHTS and CDR2 YDEGEE. This CDR3 has 16 amino acids. CDR3 sequence (DNA): TGTGCCAGCAGAACCGGGACAGCCCCTTTAAATGAAAAACTGTTTTTT. Its translation: CASRTGTAPLNEKLFF.

This clonotype was observed many times. CDR3 protein: CASSQASGRAFTSGANVLTF. The CDR3 DNA follows: TGTGCCAGCAGCCAAGCTAGCGGGAGGGCCTTCACGTCTGGGGCCAACGTCCTGACTTTC. The J gene is TRBJ2-6, the V gene TRBV3-1, with TRBD2 identical over 12 bases. Germline V gives CDR1 LGHDT, CDR2 YNNKEL (reference sequence). This CDR3 is built from 20 residues. After removal of 1 base from V and 1 base from J, the junction contained 8 bases not matched to a gene. The whole variable domain, remainder taken from reference TRBV3-1 and TRBJ2-6, is DTAVSQTPKYLVTQMGNDKSIKCEQNLGHDTMYWYKQDSKKFLKIMFSYNNKELIINETVPNRFSPKSPDKAHLNLHINSLELGDSAVYFCASSQASGRAFTSGANVLTFGAGSRLTVL.

The chain carries TRBV24-1 and TRBJ2-1; possible D gene TRBD2, 5 bases. The ends were cut back, 3 bases at V and 0 bases at J, with 23 bases in the middle. Germline values: CDR1 KGHDR, CDR2 SFDVKD. The CDR3 has 20 amino acids. This chain's CDR3 is CATSDPSGAVDPSSYNEQFF. The DNA of the CDR3 is TGTGCCACCAGTGATCCCTCAGGAGCGGTTGACCCTAGCTCCTACAATGAGCAGTTCTTC.

This clonotype was seen ten or more times. The chain has TRBV7-9 and TRBJ2-1, with 13 positions matching TRBD2. Unmatched junction bases numbered 10, after V lost 3 bases and J lost 11 bases. Germline V gives CDR1 SEHNR, CDR2 FQNEAQ (reference sequence). The CDR3 has 16 amino acids. CDR3 residues: CASSFIAGLAGVQQFF. The CDR3 DNA is TGTGCCAGCAGCTTTATTGCAGGACTAGCGGGAGTGCAGCAGTTCTTC.

The sample holds many counts of this clonotype. The J gene is TRBJ2-5, the V gene TRBV28; a weak D match, TRBD2 (5 bases). Germline CDR1 is MDHEN and CDR2 is SYDVKM. The ends were cut back, 10 bases at V and 3 bases at J, with 12 bases in the middle. This CDR3 comprises 12 residues. The CDR3 nucleotides read TGTGCCACTAGCCCGGTAGAAGAGACCCAGTACTTC. Amino acid sequence: CATSPVEETQYF.

As to this clonotype: Since a much larger clone is just one base distant, this may be a read error. The chain carries TRBV18 and TRBJ1-4; TRBD1 matches at 8 bases. CDR3 length equals 18 residues. Germline values: CDR1 KGHSH, CDR2 LQKENI. V trimming: 0 bases; J trimming: 0 bases; junction bases outside the gene matches: 6. For the CDR3, the DNA is TGTGCCAGCTCACCACCGACAGGGGCAGTTGCAACTAATGAAAAACTGTTTTTT. The encoded protein is CASSPPTGAVATNEKLFF.

The chain employs TRBV6-1 and TRBJ1-2, with a possible D match to TRBD1 (5 bases). Trimming removed 4 bases from V and 2 bases from J, with 8 bases in between. Per the germline V gene, CDR1 is MNHNS and CDR2 is SASEGT. CDR3 size: 13 residues. DNA of the CDR3: TGTGCCAGCAGTGGGGGGTCGAACTATGGCTACACCTTC. It translates to CASSGGSNYGYTF.

Ten or more counts support this clonotype. The chain recombines TRBV14 with TRBJ1-1; D is undetermined. Per the germline V gene, CDR1 is SGHDN and CDR2 is FVKESK. This CDR3 is 13 amino acids long. V was cut by 2 bases and J by 1 base, with 5 bases left in between. CDR3 amino acids: CASSQRQNTEAFF. The CDR3 nucleotides are TGTGCCAGCAGCCAACGACAGAACACTGAAGCTTTCTTT.

This clonotype has more than one count but fewer than ten. V usage is TRBV28 and J usage is TRBJ1-5; TRBD1 agrees at 8 bases. Germline CDR1 MDHEN, CDR2 SYDVKM. This CDR3 spans 14 amino acids. The V segment lost 6 bases and the J segment 2 bases; nucleotides outside the gene matches: 3. CDR3 amino acids: CASRTGVGNQPQHF. CDR3 nucleotide sequence: TGTGCCAGCAGGACAGGGGTGGGCAATCAGCCCCAGCATTTT.

This clonotype was detected many times. DNA of the CDR3: TGTGCCAGCAGTTTAATGGGTCGGAGCAATCAGCCCCAGCATTTT. It yields the protein CASSLMGRSNQPQHF. This chain links TRBV27 with TRBJ1-5, with D unresolved. This CDR3 spans 15 amino acids. The ends were cut back, 2 bases at V and 1 base at J, with 9 bases in the middle. Germline V CDR1 and CDR2: MNHEY, SMNVEV (reference sequence).